These 14 T cell receptor beta chains were sequenced from one sample in a study of blood T cell repertoires in COVID-19. The data were produced by immunoSEQ multiplex PCR, yet TCRdb's version contains in-frame clones alone and is incomplete. Of about 400,000 clones listed, over 75% are singletons. Sequenced: PBMCs or T cells enriched from blood (not recorded which). The receptors derive from a woman aged 40 to 50 with acute COVID-19.

Concerning this clone: Other DNA sequences in the sample encode the same CDR3. The chain joins TRBV2 to TRBJ1-2; D is possibly TRBD1 (6 bases). This CDR3 comprises 13 residues. Trimming left V 4 bases short and J 5 bases short, with 11 bases between. Germline CDR1 reads SNHLY; CDR2 reads FYNNEI. The CDR3 region is CASSAQGSYGYTF. CDR3 DNA: TGTGCCAGCAGTGCCCAGGGGTCTTATGGCTACACCTTC.

The chain joins TRBV6-5 to TRBJ1-2; possible D gene TRBD1, 6 bases. The germline V gene has CDR1 MNHEY and CDR2 SVGAGI. V lost 2 bases and J 2 bases, leaving 12 bases between the germline ends. The CDR3 totals 15 residues. The CDR3 sequence is CASSYMGQGNYGYTF. As DNA, the CDR3 is TGTGCCAGCAGTTACATGGGGCAGGGGAACTATGGCTACACCTTC.

This chain joins TRBV10-3 and TRBJ2-7; 7 positions agree with TRBD2. With V trimmed by 10 bases and J by 4 bases, 10 bases remained unmatched. Per the germline V gene, CDR1 is ENHRY and CDR2 is SYGVKD. CDR3 length: 13 amino acids. Written as DNA, the CDR3 is TGTGCCACCCTCCGGGACGGGGGGTACGAGCAGTACTTC. This translates into CATLRDGGYEQYF.

This rearrangement joins TRBV19 to TRBJ2-6, with 10 bases aligning to TRBD1. From germline, CDR1 is LNHDA and CDR2 SQIVND (reference sequence). Trimming took 8 bases from V and 0 from J; bases not matched to a gene: 4. This CDR3 spans 16 amino acids. CDR3 nucleotides: TGTGCCAGTGACGACAGGGGGCCCTCTGGGGCCAACGTCCTGACTTTC. This encodes CASDDRGPSGANVLTF. The variable domain in full, completed from reference TRBV19 and TRBJ2-6, reads DGGITQSPKYLFRKEGQNVTLSCEQNLNHDAMYWYRQDPGQGLRLIYYSQIVNDFQKGDIAEGYSVSREKKESFPLTVTSAQKNPTAFYLCASDDRGPSGANVLTFGAGSRLTVL.

This sequence joins TRBV18 and TRBJ2-1; the match to TRBD1 covers 9 bases. V shed 2 bases, J shed 6 bases, and the junction held 2 bases outside the gene matches. The length of the CDR3 is 14 residues. CDR1 is KGHSH, CDR2 LQKENI, per germline. The CDR3 DNA sequence: TGTGCCAGCTCACCAAACAGGGGGCGCAATGAGCAGTTCTTC. This sequence encodes CASSPNRGRNEQFF.

This sequence joins TRBV2 and TRBJ1-6; 7 bases fit TRBD1. The CDR3 is made up of 14 amino acids. J was trimmed by 6 bases and V by 5 bases; bases with no gene match: 4. CDR1 and CDR2 (germline): SNHLY, FYNNEI. CDR3 DNA sequence: TGTGCCAGCAGTCCCGGACAGGCTAATTCACCCCTCCACTTT. It codes for CASSPGQANSPLHF.

This clone was seen a single time. This rearrangement joins TRBV12-5 to TRBJ1-5; D unresolved. CDR1 and CDR2 from the germline V gene are LGHNT and FRNRAP. The CDR3 covers 13 residues. V lost 6 bases and J 0 bases, leaving 6 bases between the germline ends. In nucleotides, the CDR3 is TGTGCTAGTGGACATTATAGCAATCAGCCCCAGCATTTT. It specifies CASGHYSNQPQHF.

The V gene is TRBV10-3, the J gene TRBJ2-2, with 9 bases fitting TRBD2. The V gene's germline CDR1 is ENHRY and CDR2 SYGVKD. The V segment lost 6 bases and the J segment 2 bases; nucleotides outside the gene matches: 4. The CDR3 has 15 residues. The CDR3 DNA reads TGTGCCATCAGCTTAGCGGGGGCCAACACCGGGGAGCTGTTTTTT. Translating it yields CAISLAGANTGELFF.

This chain connects TRBV5-6 to TRBJ2-1; D is perhaps TRBD1 (5 bases). CDR1 is SGHDT and CDR2 is YYEEEE in the germline V gene. The V end was cut by 3 bases, the J end by 10 bases, with 11 bases between. The CDR3 spans 12 residues. CDR3 sequence reads: CASSWGTGEQFF. CDR3 nucleotides: TGTGCCAGCAGCTGGGGAACAGGAGAGCAGTTCTTC.

A few counts support this clone. This chain connects TRBV5-1 to TRBJ1-2; TRBD1 is a possible D gene (5 bases). The CDR3 is made up of 15 amino acids. Germline CDR1 SGHRS, CDR2 YFSETQ. V lost 1 base, J lost 4 bases, and 14 bases lay in between. In nucleotides, the CDR3 is TGCGCCAGCAGCTTGTATAGGGGAGGTGGCTATGGCTACACCTTC. It encodes CASSLYRGGGYGYTF.

The gene calls are TRBV27 and TRBJ2-7, with D possibly being TRBD1 (6 bases). In germline, CDR1 is MNHEY, CDR2 SMNVEV (reference sequence). V was trimmed by 5 bases and J by 2 bases, leaving 13 bases between them. The CDR3 runs to 14 residues. This chain's CDR3 is CASSLTGQTYEQYF. In DNA form, the CDR3 reads TGTGCCAGCAGTCTAACGGGACAAACCTACGAGCAGTACTTC.

The V gene is TRBV3-1 (or the pseudogene TRBV3-2), the J gene TRBJ2-7; TRBD1 matches 12 bases. Germline V gene sequence: CDR1 LGHDT, CDR2 YNNKEL (reference sequence). The CDR3 contains 14 residues. The trim removed 5 bases at V and 7 bases at J, leaving 6 bases unmatched. This chain's CDR3 is CASSEGQGAEEQYF. As DNA, the CDR3 is TGTGCCAGCAGCGAGGGACAGGGGGCGGAAGAGCAGTACTTC.

Only one count was recorded for this clone. The gene calls are TRBV18 and TRBJ2-1, with 9 bases that match TRBD1. Trimming cost V 2 bases and J 9 bases; bases outside gene matches: 8. The CDR3 contains 15 residues. Germline loops: CDR1 KGHSH, CDR2 LQKENI. The CDR3 here is CASSPGQGMSSEQFF. The CDR3 region has the DNA TGTGCCAGCTCACCAGGACAGGGGATGTCGAGTGAGCAGTTCTTC. Full variable domain (remainder filled in from reference TRBV18 and TRBJ2-1): NAGVMQNPRHLVRRRGQEARLRCSPMKGHSHVYWYRQLPEEGLKFMVYLQKENIIDESGMPKERFSAEFPKEGPSILRIQQVVRGDSAAYFCASSPGQGMSSEQFFGPGTRLTVL.

This clone showed up just a few times. The chain couples TRBV6-5 to TRBJ1-1; D unclear. The length of the CDR3 is 13 residues. V gave up 2 bases and J gave up 8 bases, with 12 bases separating them. The germline V gene encodes CDR1 MNHEY and CDR2 SVGAGI. The CDR3 DNA sequence: TGTGCCAGCAGTTACCGCCCAACGGAGGAAGCTTTCTTT. As protein: CASSYRPTEEAFF.